The text below deals with one TCR beta chain. Its target is unknown. The PCR contained 60 Vbeta and 13 Jbeta primers. Sequenced by immunoSEQ multiplex PCR; TCRdb stores in-frame clones only, minus some. The table includes approximately 220,000 clones, 76% detected once. CDR1 and CDR2 (germline): MGHDK, SYGVNS. Trimming pared 4 bases from V and 4 bases from J, leaving 25 bases between. The CDR3 extends over 18 amino acids. These data belong to a study of cytomegalovirus exposure and HLA in healthy donors. Overall study results and limits: Later analysis associated a missense DCLRE1C variant with TCR beta V- and J-gene trimming. Later analysis reportedly placed an Asian-associated ancestry cluster below the roughly 700-donor mean in N-insertions. Rare sequences made up most TCRs, while some public TCRs were found in many donors.

The TCR originated in a man between 18 and 29 years old in good health and CMV-seronegative. The chain carries TRBV25-1 and TRBJ1-1, with a tentative D call TRBD1 (6 bases). The specimen sequenced was PBMCs. CDR3: CASSARVGSGEFGTEAFF. In nucleotides, the CDR3 is TGTGCCAGCAGTGCCCGGGTCGGGTCAGGGGAGTTCGGCACTGAAGCTTTCTTT.